Presented here are 21 T cell receptor beta chains from one specimen sequenced in a study of shared clonotypes between healthy human individuals. Naive CD8 cells were CD45RO-negative, positively selected for CCR7, excluding terminally differentiated effector memory CD45RA+ cells. Generated by immunoSEQ multiplex PCR, the TCRdb table keeps only in-frame clones and is missing some. The repertoire holds approximately 2,000,000 clones, with roughly 95% as singletons. Sequenced input: naive CD8+ T cells from PBMCs. These receptor sequences come from a man in his late teens or twenties in good health. Some clones in this sample may be carry-over from other donors' samples.

The chain recombines TRBV27 with TRBJ2-7; D could derive from TRBD1 or TRBD2 (6 bases each). The CDR3 has 14 residues. V was shortened by 5 bases and J by 3 bases, with 14 bases between the two germline ends. The germline gives CDR1 MNHEY, CDR2 SMNVEV (reference sequence). Here the CDR3 reads CASSVPGGHYEQYF. Here the CDR3 DNA reads TGTGCCAGCAGTGTCCCCGGGGGCCACTACGAGCAGTACTTC.

This chain uses TRBV7-9 with TRBJ2-2, with no clear D. Trimming left V 1 base short and J 3 bases short, with 9 bases between. Germline loops: CDR1 SEHNR, CDR2 FQNEAQ (reference sequence). The CDR3 runs 15 residues. CDR3 in amino acids: CASSLDLGYTGELFF. CDR3 coding DNA: TGTGCCAGCAGCTTAGATCTGGGGTACACCGGGGAGCTGTTTTTT.

V usage is TRBV5-1 and J usage is TRBJ2-7, with TRBD1 as a possible D gene (5 bases). Germline V gene sequence: CDR1 SGHRS, CDR2 YFSETQ. This CDR3 has 13 amino acids. Trimming shortened V by 1 base and J by 4 bases, and 9 bases separated the two germline ends. The CDR3 DNA sequence: TGCGCCAGCAGCTTGATCACAGGATACGAGCAGTACTTC. Its protein product is CASSLITGYEQYF.

The chain couples TRBV30 to TRBJ2-7; D gene uncertain. This CDR3 is 14 amino acids long. Germline CDR1 reads GTSNPN; CDR2 reads SVGIG (reference sequence). V gave up 1 base and J gave up 6 bases, with 16 bases separating them. CDR3 in amino acids: CAWSGQTYPLEQYF. The CDR3, as DNA: TGTGCCTGGAGTGGGCAGACCTACCCTCTCGAGCAGTACTTC. The full variable domain, its missing parts supplied by reference TRBV30 and TRBJ2-7, is SQTIHQWPATLVQPVGSPLSLECTVEGTSNPNLYWYRQAAGRGLQLLFYSVGIGQISSEVPQNLSASRPQDRQFILSSKKLLLSDSGFYLCAWSGQTYPLEQYFGPGTRLTVT.

This chain joins TRBV15 and TRBJ2-7; the match to TRBD1 covers 8 bases. The germline gives CDR1 LNHNV, CDR2 YYDKDF (reference sequence). V shed 0 bases, J shed 3 bases, and the junction held 4 bases outside the gene matches. The CDR3 is made up of 15 amino acids. The chain's CDR3 is CATSREPGGVYEQYF. Here the CDR3 DNA reads TGTGCCACCAGCAGAGAACCAGGGGGCGTCTACGAGCAGTACTTC.

Comments on this clone: Within the sample, other DNA sequences also encode this same CDR3. The CDR3 sequence is CASSLRLALDTQYF. The CDR3 DNA is TGTGCCAGCAGTTTACGACTAGCCTTGGATACGCAGTATTTT. The rearrangement uses TRBV27 and TRBJ2-3; 7 nucleotides line up with TRBD2. V gave up 2 bases and J gave up 6 bases; unmatched junction bases: 5. The CDR3 is made up of 14 amino acids. CDR1 and CDR2 from the germline V gene are MNHEY and SMNVEV (reference sequence).

This clone came up once. The rearrangement joins TRBV4-1 to TRBJ1-2; weak D call: TRBD1 (6 bases). The ends were cut back, 4 bases at V and 6 bases at J, with 15 bases in the middle. CDR1 and CDR2 (germline): MGHRA, YSYEKL. CDR3 length: 14 amino acids. CDR3 protein: CASSRWGAGDGYTF. The CDR3 DNA reads as TGCGCCAGCAGCCGTTGGGGGGCCGGGGATGGCTACACCTTC.

Regarding this clone: A read error may account for a junction end that differs from germline. The chain uses TRBV7-3 and TRBJ1-1, with TRBD1 as a possible D gene (6 bases). The CDR3 loop spans 14 amino acids. Germline V CDR1 and CDR2: SGHTA, FQGTGA. The CDR3 protein is CASSSERGNTETFF. For the CDR3, the DNA is TGTGCCAGCAGCTCGGAGAGGGGGAACACTGAAACTTTCTTT.

The chain is built from TRBV4-1 and TRBJ2-7; TRBD2 aligns across 12 bases. This CDR3 comprises 16 residues. Germline V gene lookup returns CDR1 MGHRA and CDR2 YSYEKL. With V trimmed by 0 bases and J by 6 bases, 6 bases remained unmatched. CDR3 DNA sequence: TGCGCCAGCAGCCAAGACCCTAGCGGGAGGGCCTCCGAGCAGTACTTC. Protein: CASSQDPSGRASEQYF.

The chain uses TRBV19 and TRBJ2-2, with D possibly matching TRBD2 (6 bases). The CDR3 consists of 14 residues. With 10 bases removed from V and 3 bases from J, the gap between germline ends came to 15 bases. Germline V gene data show CDR1 as LNHDA and CDR2 as SQIVND (reference sequence). CDR3 sequence: CATGLSPYTGELFF. CDR3 sequence (DNA): TGTGCCACGGGACTGTCGCCCTACACCGGGGAGCTGTTTTTT.

The V call is TRBV15, the J call TRBJ2-7; a possible D gene is TRBD2 (6 bases). V shed 3 bases and J shed 7 bases, with 19 bases lying between them. This CDR3 region has 15 residues. Germline CDR1 and CDR2: LNHNV and YYDKDF (reference sequence). CDR3 nucleotides: TGTGCCACCAGCAGCCGGGACTGGAGGATGGGGGAGCAGTACTTC. Amino acids: CATSSRDWRMGEQYF.

V and J are TRBV27 and TRBJ2-1, with no clear D. The V gene's germline CDR1 is MNHEY and CDR2 SMNVEV (reference sequence). The CDR3 consists of 12 residues. V was shortened by 4 bases and J by 6 bases, with 7 bases between the two germline ends. CDR3 nucleotides: TGTGCCAGCAGTTCGAACCTCAATGAGCAGTTCTTC. Translation gives CASSSNLNEQFF.

The rearrangement uses TRBV27 and TRBJ2-1, with a possible D match to TRBD1 (6 bases). The germline CDR1 and CDR2 sequences are MNHEY and SMNVEV (reference sequence). The V end lost 1 base, the J end lost 0 bases, and 19 bases lay between the germline ends. This CDR3 spans 19 amino acids. CDR3: CASSLFLVWDKSSYNEQFF. The CDR3 nucleotides read TGTGCCAGCAGTTTATTTCTCGTTTGGGACAAAAGCTCCTACAATGAGCAGTTCTTC.

The chain employs TRBV29-1 and TRBJ2-7, with 7 bases matching TRBD1. The CDR3 has 15 amino acids. CDR1 and CDR2 (germline): SQVTM, ANQGSEA. J gave up 5 bases and V 5 bases, and 15 bases lay outside the gene matches. The CDR3 sequence: CSVWDGRQGDNEQYF. The CDR3 DNA reads TGCAGCGTTTGGGACGGACGGCAGGGGGACAACGAGCAGTACTTC.

The chain carries TRBV7-2 and TRBJ1-1; D possibly corresponds to TRBD1 (5 bases). Germline V lookup: CDR1 SGHTA, CDR2 FQGNSA. V was clipped by 3 bases and J by 10 bases, with 9 bases between them. The CDR3 sequence is 11 residues long. The CDR3 DNA is TGTGCCAGCAGCTTCTTGGGGGGAGCTTTCTTT. Its protein is CASSFLGGAFF.

This clone was seen once. The CDR3 DNA sequence: TGTGCCAGCACCCCAGGGAGGGGGCCTGGGTATGGCTACACCTTC. This encodes CASTPGRGPGYGYTF. The rearrangement uses TRBV5-5 and TRBJ1-2; 7 bases are shared with TRBD1. This CDR3 has 15 amino acids. Losses at the gene ends were 6 bases for V and 5 bases for J; bases not matched to a gene: 13. Germline values: CDR1 SGHKS, CDR2 YYEKEE (reference sequence).

The CDR3 spells CASSLTGGRGNTIYF. The DNA of the CDR3 is TGTGCCAGCAGTTTAACAGGGGGTAGGGGAAACACCATATATTTT. This chain links TRBV28 with TRBJ1-3; 8 bases are a match to TRBD1. Germline V gene lookup returns CDR1 MDHEN and CDR2 SYDVKM. Germline trimming cut 2 bases from V and 4 bases from J; bases unmatched to any gene: 4. This CDR3 contains 15 residues.

The J gene is TRBJ2-1, the V gene TRBV2, with 10 bases fitting TRBD1. Germline V lookup: CDR1 SNHLY, CDR2 FYNNEI. This CDR3 is built from 17 residues. V was clipped by 8 bases and J by 10 bases; unmatched bases: 20. CDR3 loop: CASGTSRDRGLIGEQFF. The CDR3 bases are TGTGCCAGCGGGACGAGCCGGGACAGGGGTTTGATTGGCGAGCAGTTCTTC.

This clone has only one observation. This chain links TRBV5-1 with TRBJ2-3; 12 positions match TRBD2. This CDR3 has 18 residues. The ends lost 2 bases at V and 2 bases at J; junction bases unmatched: 9. The germline gives CDR1 SGHRS, CDR2 YFSETQ. CDR3 protein: CASSFGLAGRELTDTQYF. As DNA, the CDR3 is TGCGCCAGCAGCTTCGGACTAGCGGGGAGAGAACTCACAGATACGCAGTATTTT. The whole variable domain, remainder taken from reference TRBV5-1 and TRBJ2-3, is KAGVTQTPRYLIKTRGQQVTLSCSPISGHRSVSWYQQTPGQGLQFLFEYFSETQRNKGNFPGRFSGRQFSNSRSEMNVSTLELGDSALYLCASSFGLAGRELTDTQYFGPGTRLTVL.

This chain connects TRBV5-6 to TRBJ2-1; D remains ambiguous. CDR3 length equals 13 residues. Germline CDR1 is SGHDT and CDR2 is YYEEEE. V was clipped by 3 bases and J by 10 bases, with 14 bases between them. CDR3 DNA: TGTGCCAGCAGCTCCGGCCCTCAGAAGGAGCAGTTCTTC. As protein: CASSSGPQKEQFF.

The chain joins TRBV28 to TRBJ1-2; TRBD1 might be the D (6 bases). The V gene lost 6 bases and the J gene lost 8 bases, with 22 bases spanning the gap. Looked up from germline, CDR1 is MDHEN and CDR2 is SYDVKM. The CDR3 spans 15 residues. CDR3 sequence reads: CASSHPTGTGLGYTF. CDR3 bases: TGTGCCAGCAGCCACCCAACAGGGACCGGGTTGGGCTACACCTTC.